These 4 T cell receptor beta chains originate from one sample sequenced in a study of shared T cell receptors in the human thymus. This table comes from immunoSEQ multiplex PCR, and its TCRdb copy is limited to in-frame clones, with some not included. Among a few hundred thousand clones listed, 95% were seen once. The sample consisted of thymocytes. The receptors shown here come from a human donor.

CDR3 residues: CASSQDFGTISYNEQFF. The CDR3, as DNA: TGTGCCAGCAGCCAAGATTTCGGGACGATCTCCTACAATGAGCAGTTCTTC. The V gene is TRBV14, the J gene TRBJ2-1; the D call may be TRBD1 or TRBD2 (5 bases each). V was cut by 0 bases and J by 0 bases, with 12 bases left in between. CDR3 length: 17 residues. In germline, CDR1 is SGHDN, CDR2 FVKESK.

The rearrangement uses TRBV5-1 and TRBJ2-7, with 8 positions matching TRBD1. Germline loops: CDR1 SGHRS, CDR2 YFSETQ. The J segment lost 2 bases and the V segment lost 1 base, leaving 5 bases of the junction unmatched. CDR3 length: 15 amino acids. CDR3 amino acids: CASSLNRDRTYEQYF. The DNA of the CDR3 is TGCGCCAGCAGCTTGAACCGGGACAGGACCTACGAGCAGTACTTC.

The rearrangement uses TRBV19 and TRBJ2-2; D remains unclear. The CDR3 length is 14 residues. Trimming left V 3 bases short and J 7 bases short, with 12 bases between. Per germline, CDR1 LNHDA and CDR2 SQIVND (reference sequence). This CDR3 is CASSIPIPGGELFF. The CDR3 DNA follows: TGTGCCAGTAGTATTCCCATACCGGGCGGGGAGCTGTTTTTT.

The V and J genes are TRBV9 and TRBJ2-1; 13 positions match TRBD2. The CDR3 spans 16 residues. Unmatched junction bases numbered 10, after V lost 4 bases and J lost 9 bases. Germline values: CDR1 SGDLS, CDR2 YYNGEE. The CDR3 is CASSPGTSGKLSEQFF. The CDR3 coding sequence is TGTGCCAGCAGCCCAGGGACTAGCGGGAAACTCAGTGAGCAGTTCTTC.